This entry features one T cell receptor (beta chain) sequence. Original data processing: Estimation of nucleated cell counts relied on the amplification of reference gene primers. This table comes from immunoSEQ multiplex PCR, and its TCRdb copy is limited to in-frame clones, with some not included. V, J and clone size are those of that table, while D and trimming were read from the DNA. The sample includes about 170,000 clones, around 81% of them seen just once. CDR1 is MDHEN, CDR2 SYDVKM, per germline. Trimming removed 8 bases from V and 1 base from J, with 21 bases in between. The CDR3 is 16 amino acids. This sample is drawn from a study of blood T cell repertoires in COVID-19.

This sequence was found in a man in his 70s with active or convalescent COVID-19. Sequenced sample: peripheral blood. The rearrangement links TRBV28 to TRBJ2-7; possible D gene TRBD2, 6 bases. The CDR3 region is CASCPVGLMHSYEQYF. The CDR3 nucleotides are TGTGCCAGCTGCCCCGTCGGACTAATGCATTCCTACGAGCAGTACTTC.